The clone carrying this T cell receptor (beta chain) occurred a few times. As yet, its antigen is unknown. These data belong to a study of identical twins. General study results and limits: Twins shared beta out-of-frame sequences in excess, but this excess was weaker. Model-predicted out-of-frame TCR alpha sharing fell below observed values in monozygotic twins. Out-of-frame alpha sequences common to twins were enriched for low generation probability.

This CDR3 is built from 13 residues. Trimming removed 4 bases from V and 4 bases from J, with 9 bases in between. Germline CDR1 and CDR2: SGHNT and YENEEA. TCRdb re-analysed the 5' RACE reads in MiXCR, keeping a single row per CDR3 protein. The sample consists of about 340,000 distinct CDR3 sequences, 9% to 10% of them appearing once. This sequence joins TRBV11-3 and TRBJ2-3; unclear D gene. Sequencing was carried out using naive T cells sorted from blood. The TCR originated in a woman in her fifties or sixties in good health. CDR3 bases: TGTGCCAGCAGCTCCTATGGGGCAGATACGCAGTATTTT. The encoded protein is CASSSYGADTQYF.